These T cell receptor beta chains were read from a single sample in a study of OX40 agonist ivuxolimab in advanced cancers. The repertoire was sequenced with immunoSEQ multiplex PCR; TCRdb's copy has only in-frame clones and lacks some. Found here are around 94,000 clones, approximately 85% of them singletons; the top ten hold about 3.8%. The material was CD4+ or CD8+ T cells sorted from blood, obtained in a trial of the OX40 agonist ivuxolimab. Every receptor here comes from an adult with an advanced solid tumor such as melanoma, head and neck, liver or kidney cancer. CDR3s include the opening cysteine and the closing phenylalanine or tryptophan. A D gene is named only where the DNA matches it firmly. Clone size is given for some rows only: seen once, a few or many times, or a class if the clone is expanded.

j_call v_call clone_size d_call cdr3_aa cdr3_nt
TRBJ1-1 TRBV27 NA NA CASSFTGRSTEAFF TGTGCCAGCAGTTTCACAGGACGAAGCACTGAAGCTTTCTTT
TRBJ2-1 TRBV9 NA NA CASSVVVLGEQFF TGTGCCAGCAGCGTAGTTGTACTTGGTGAGCAGTTCTTC
TRBJ2-1 TRBV7-9 few TRBD2 CASSLAPSGRVHNEQFF TGTGCCAGCAGCTTAGCGCCCAGCGGGAGGGTCCACAATGAGCAGTTCTTC
TRBJ2-2 TRBV27 NA NA CASAPWGPVTGELFF TGTGCCAGCGCCCCCTGGGGACCGGTCACCGGGGAGCTGTTTTTT
TRBJ2-1 TRBV13 NA TRBD1 CASSQDRVPYNEQFF TGTGCCAGCAGCCAGGACAGGGTCCCCTACAATGAGCAGTTCTTC
TRBJ2-5 TRBV28 NA TRBD1 CASSLAPYRGQETQYF TGTGCCAGCAGCCTCGCACCCTACAGGGGGCAAGAGACCCAGTACTTC
TRBJ2-1 TRBV14 NA NA CASSPRLRGRQFF TGTGCCAGCAGCCCACGCCTTAGGGGAAGGCAGTTCTTC
TRBJ2-1 TRBV7-8 NA NA CASSKKLAIEQFF TGTGCCAGCAGCAAGAAACTGGCTATTGAGCAGTTCTTC
TRBJ1-2 TRBV5-6 NA NA CASSRTANYGYTF TGTGCCAGCAGCCGGACAGCTAACTATGGCTACACCTTC
TRBJ2-1 TRBV18 NA TRBD1 CASSPRTGTGDYNEQFF TGTGCCAGCTCACCACGCACCGGGACAGGAGATTACAATGAGCAGTTCTTC
TRBJ2-7 TRBV11-3 once TRBD1 CASSPRDRVTYEQYF TGTGCCAGCAGCCCCCGGGACAGGGTCACCTACGAGCAGTACTTC
TRBJ2-1 TRBV27 NA TRBD2 CASSLLASGGYYNEQFF TGTGCCAGCAGTTTATTGGCTAGCGGGGGGTACTACAATGAGCAGTTCTTC
TRBJ2-5 TRBV6-1 few NA CASSESQGKQETQYF TGTGCCAGCAGTGAATCACAGGGAAAACAAGAGACCCAGTACTTC
TRBJ2-2 TRBV29-1 NA NA CSVPGSGELFF TGCAGCGTTCCGGGTTCCGGGGAGCTGTTTTTT
TRBJ2-5 TRBV28 NA NA CATKPGHYQETQYF TGTGCCACCAAGCCGGGACACTACCAAGAGACCCAGTACTTC
TRBJ2-5 TRBV9 NA TRBD1 CASSVGTGAQETQYF TGTGCCAGCAGCGTAGGGACAGGGGCCCAAGAGACCCAGTACTTC
TRBJ2-1 TRBV11-2 NA NA CASSRPMGDDEQFF TGTGCCAGCAGCCGCCCCATGGGGGACGATGAGCAGTTCTTC
TRBJ2-5 TRBV18 NA TRBD1 CASSPPGQKETQYF TGTGCCAGCTCACCACCGGGACAGAAAGAGACCCAGTACTTC
TRBJ1-6 TRBV28 once TRBD1 CASSLTGLHSPLHF TGTGCCAGCAGTCTGACAGGGCTCCATTCACCCCTCCACTTT
TRBJ2-3 TRBV4-2 NA TRBD2 CASSRGVLAGGKSTDTQYF TGTGCCAGCAGCCGGGGGGTACTAGCGGGAGGAAAAAGCACAGATACGCAGTATTTT
TRBJ1-5 TRBV6-5 NA TRBD1 CASSYPDRGRQPQHF TGTGCCAGCAGTTACCCGGACAGGGGAAGGCAGCCCCAGCATTTT
TRBJ2-3 TRBV9 NA NA CASSVGQGADTQYF TGTGCCAGCAGCGTAGGCCAGGGAGCAGATACGCAGTATTTT
TRBJ2-7 TRBV30 NA TRBD1 CAWATGQGEQYF TGTGCCTGGGCCACTGGACAGGGCGAGCAGTACTTC
TRBJ2-1 TRBV9 NA NA CASSVGHNGDEQFF TGTGCCAGCAGCGTAGGGCACAACGGCGATGAGCAGTTCTTC
TRBJ2-7 TRBV6-5 NA NA CASSHLQEQYF TGTGCCAGCAGCCACCTTCAAGAGCAGTACTTC
TRBJ1-4 TRBV4-1 NA NA CASSKNPGILNEKLFF TGCGCCAGCAGCAAAAACCCAGGGATTCTTAATGAAAAACTGTTTTTT
TRBJ1-2 TRBV7-2 NA TRBD1 CASSLGGGQGYYGYTF TGTGCCAGCAGCTTAGGTGGGGGACAGGGGTACTATGGCTACACCTTC
TRBJ2-7 TRBV19 NA TRBD2 CASSNGLAAAYEQYF TGTGCCAGTAGCAACGGACTAGCGGCGGCCTACGAGCAGTACTTC
TRBJ2-7 TRBV30 NA NA CAWDSDNKGYEQYF TGTGCCTGGGACAGTGATAATAAAGGCTACGAGCAGTACTTC
TRBJ1-1 TRBV6-5 NA NA CASSYSSRGTEAFF TGTGCCAGCAGTTACTCGAGCAGGGGCACTGAAGCTTTCTTT
TRBJ2-1 TRBV7-9 NA NA CASSPQGWNNEQFF TGTGCCAGCAGCCCCCAGGGTTGGAACAATGAGCAGTTCTTC
TRBJ1-4 TRBV6-1 NA NA CASSVRRGWEEKLFF TGTGCCAGCAGTGTGAGGAGGGGTTGGGAAGAAAAACTGTTTTTT
TRBJ2-5 TRBV6-4 NA NA CAPVEETQYF TGTGCCCCGGTCGAAGAGACCCAGTACTTC
TRBJ1-3 TRBV4-1 NA NA CASSHPGSGNTIYF TGCGCCAGCAGCCACCCAGGCTCTGGAAACACCATATATTTT
TRBJ1-1 TRBV7-9 NA NA CASSLDAAENTEAFF TGTGCCAGCAGCTTAGACGCAGCTGAGAACACTGAAGCTTTCTTT
TRBJ1-1 TRBV7-2 NA NA CASSLALGFRTEAFF TGTGCCAGCAGCTTAGCGCTAGGGTTCCGGACTGAAGCTTTCTTT
TRBJ2-6 TRBV10-3 NA NA CAIWVSGANVLTF TGTGCCATCTGGGTCTCTGGGGCCAACGTCCTGACTTTC
TRBJ2-3 TRBV9 NA TRBD2 CASSASGFTDTQYF TGTGCCAGCAGCGCTAGCGGTTTCACAGATACGCAGTATTTT
TRBJ2-7 TRBV11-1 NA TRBD1 CASSPRDRAYEQYF TGTGCCAGCAGCCCAAGGGACAGGGCTTACGAGCAGTACTTC
TRBJ1-5 TRBV19 NA TRBD1 CASSIDGQGSQPQHF TGTGCCAGTAGTATTGACGGACAGGGGAGTCAGCCCCAGCATTTT
TRBJ1-1 TRBV5-1 NA NA CASSLGPATTEAFF TGCGCCAGCAGCTTGGGACCGGCGACAACTGAAGCTTTCTTT
TRBJ2-5 TRBV5-6 NA NA CASSFLQETQYF TGTGCCAGCAGCTTCCTTCAAGAGACCCAGTACTTC
TRBJ2-7 TRBV27 NA TRBD1 CASSPGQGAGEQYF TGTGCCAGCAGTCCGGGACAGGGGGCGGGGGAGCAGTACTTC
TRBJ2-5 TRBV2 NA TRBD2 CASSYLGLAGQETQYF TGTGCCAGCAGTTACTTGGGACTAGCGGGACAAGAGACCCAGTACTTC
TRBJ1-1 TRBV4-1 NA TRBD1 CASSSAGTANTEAFF TGCGCCAGCAGCTCAGCGGGGACAGCGAACACTGAAGCTTTCTTT
TRBJ2-2 TRBV5-5 NA NA CASSSLPPTRNTGELFF TGTGCCAGCAGCTCACTACCCCCCACCAGGAACACCGGGGAGCTGTTTTTT
TRBJ1-2 TRBV2 NA TRBD1 CASSEGHRGGNYGYTF TGTGCCAGCAGCGAAGGTCACAGGGGGGGTAACTATGGCTACACCTTC